Listed below are T cell receptor beta chains from one sample, sequenced in a study of glioma-infiltrating T cells after dendritic cell vaccination. TCRdb's table, derived via immunoSEQ multiplex PCR, lists solely in-frame clones and lacks some. The sample holds about 30,000 clones, approximately 91% seen once. The source material was blood, sampled before dendritic cell vaccination. The receptors stem from a human donor with glioblastoma. CDR3s include the opening cysteine and the closing phenylalanine or tryptophan. Fields, in order: clone size, D gene, J gene, V gene, CDR3 length, CDR3 DNA, CDR3 protein. D genes are given only for firm matches. Clone size, where shown, is once, few, many, or a class for clones that have expanded.

NA | NA | TRBJ1-5 | TRBV19 | 13 | TGTGCCAGTAGCCCAACAGGATATCAGCCCCAGCATTTT | CASSPTGYQPQHF
NA | NA | TRBJ2-1 | TRBV7-9 | 12 | TGTGCCAGCAGCTCGGTCAACAATGAGCAGTTCTTC | CASSSVNNEQFF
NA | TRBD1 | TRBJ2-7 | TRBV7-2 | 15 | TGTGCCAGCAGCTCACCCGGGACAGGCGTCCACGAGCAGTACTTC | CASSSPGTGVHEQYF
NA | NA | TRBJ2-7 | TRBV6-1 | 13 | TGTGCCAGCGCCCGGGACTTCACCTACGAGCAGTACTTC | CASARDFTYEQYF
NA | TRBD2 | TRBJ2-7 | TRBV4-1 | 15 | TGCGCCAGCAGCCAAGACGCGGGGGGATCCTACGAGCAGTACTTC | CASSQDAGGSYEQYF
NA | NA | TRBJ2-3 | TRBV10-1 | 18 | TGCGCCAGCAGTGAGATATTAATATCATTCACTAGCACAGATACGCAGTATTTT | CASSEILISFTSTDTQYF
once | NA | TRBJ1-6 | TRBV6-6 | 14 | TGTGCCAGCACTAATAGGGGGGGGCTCTCACCCCTCCACTTT | CASTNRGGLSPLHF
once | NA | TRBJ2-2 | TRBV7-2 | 15 | TGTGCCAGCAGCTTAGTACGAGGTTCCGGGGGGGAGCTGTTTTTT | CASSLVRGSGGELFF
NA | NA | TRBJ2-7 | TRBV11-2 | 14 | TGTGCCAGCAGCTTTACAGGGAGCTCCTACGAGCAGTACTTC | CASSFTGSSYEQYF
NA | NA | TRBJ1-2 | TRBV5-6 | 13 | TGTGCCAGCAGCTTTGGGGGCCCCTATGGCTACACCTTC | CASSFGGPYGYTF
few | NA | TRBJ2-1 | TRBV5-1 | 16 | TGCGCCAGCACCTTGTTCGCGGGGGCCTCCTACAATGAGCAGTTCTTC | CASTLFAGASYNEQFF
NA | NA | TRBJ2-2 | TRBV10-1 | 14 | TGCGCCAGCAGTGAAAACAGGGAGCCCGGGGAGCTGTTTTTT | CASSENREPGELFF
NA | TRBD1 | TRBJ1-6 | TRBV6-5 | 15 | TGTGCCAGCAGTAAGGGACAGGAAGTCAATTCACCCCTCCACTTT | CASSKGQEVNSPLHF
NA | NA | TRBJ2-7 | TRBV29-1 | 12 | TGCAGCGTTGAAGGGCAGAACTACGAGCAGTACTTC | CSVEGQNYEQYF